This T cell receptor beta chain was identified during a study of T cells in Graves' hyperthyroidism and ophthalmopathy. This clonotype was detected many times. Germline assignment: CDR1 SGHVS and CDR2 FQNEAQ. The germline V and J ends were trimmed by 7 bases and 6 bases, with 16 bases remaining between them. The CDR3 totals 13 residues. Exclusion of patients followed from uncontrolled infection, other autoimmune disease, pregnancy or lactation. The investigators amplified TCR beta CDR3 regions from RNA transcripts. A set of HTBI primers served as the primers for a first-round RT-PCR of the TCR CDR3. TCRdb ran MiXCR on the multiplex PCR reads and lists one entry per CDR3 protein. The table shows approximately 250,000 distinct CDR3 sequences, with almost 25% occurring only once.

This chain joins TRBV7-8 and TRBJ2-7; D may be TRBD1 or TRBD2 (5 bases each). The sample taken for sequencing was blood. The TCR comes from a woman in her 40s with Graves' ophthalmopathy. The DNA for the CDR3 is TGTGCCAGCAACCAGCACCCGGGGCCCGAGCAGTACTTC. Translated: CASNQHPGPEQYF.